This T cell receptor beta chain comes out of a study of blood T cell repertoires in COVID-19. Overall study context: Specimens from acute and convalescent COVID-19 originated in the United States, Italy and Spain. T cells, B-cell-depleted T cells, or PBMCs supplied cDNA or gDNA.

The CDR3 contains 13 residues. V dropped 6 bases and J dropped 4 bases, with 12 bases sitting between them. Germline V lookup: CDR1 MNHEY, CDR2 SVGAGI. Patients from Seattle were sampled longitudinally, starting during active infection. In the original analysis: The assay estimated nucleated cells by amplifying reference gene primers. Clones were read by immunoSEQ multiplex PCR, and TCRdb kept only the in-frame ones, dropping some. V and J calls and clone size are those listed in that table; D and trimming were worked out from the DNA. Of 150,000 to 200,000 clones listed, less than 95% are singletons.

What was sequenced was peripheral blood. V gene TRBV6-5 combines with J gene TRBJ1-1; the D gene is possibly TRBD1 (6 bases). The TCR was taken from a man aged 25-40 years with COVID-19, enrolled during active disease. CDR3 amino acids: CASSRGLVTEAFF. The CDR3 region has the DNA TGTGCCAGCAGCAGGGGATTAGTCACTGAAGCTTTCTTT.